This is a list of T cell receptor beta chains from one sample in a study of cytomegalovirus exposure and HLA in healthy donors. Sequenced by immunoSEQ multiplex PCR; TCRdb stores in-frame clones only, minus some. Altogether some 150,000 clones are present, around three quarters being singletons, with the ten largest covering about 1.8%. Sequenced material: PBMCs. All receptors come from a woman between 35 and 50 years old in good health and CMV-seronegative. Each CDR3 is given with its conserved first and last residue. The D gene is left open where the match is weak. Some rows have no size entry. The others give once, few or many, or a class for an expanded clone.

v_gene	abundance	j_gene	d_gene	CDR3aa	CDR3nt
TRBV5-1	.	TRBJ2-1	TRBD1	CASSSGQGPGSYNEQFF	TGCGCCAGCAGCTCCGGACAGGGCCCAGGTTCCTACAATGAGCAGTTCTTC
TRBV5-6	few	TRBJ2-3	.	CASSQDPGGTDTQYF	TGTGCCAGCAGCCAAGATCCAGGGGGCACAGATACGCAGTATTTT
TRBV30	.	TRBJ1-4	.	CAWSVGVRQTNEKLFF	TGTGCCTGGAGTGTAGGAGTTCGGCAGACCAATGAAAAACTGTTTTTT
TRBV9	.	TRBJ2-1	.	CASSVGSENEQFF	TGTGCCAGCAGCGTAGGAAGCGAAAATGAGCAGTTCTTC
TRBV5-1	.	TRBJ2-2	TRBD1	CASSPKTGVGTGELFF	TGCGCCAGCAGCCCTAAGACAGGGGTGGGGACCGGGGAGCTGTTTTTT
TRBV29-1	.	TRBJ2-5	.	CSVQGETQYF	TGCAGCGTTCAGGGGGAGACCCAGTACTTC
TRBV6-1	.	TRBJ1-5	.	CASSEETGSNQPQHF	TGTGCCAGCAGTGAGGAAACGGGGAGCAATCAGCCCCAGCATTTT
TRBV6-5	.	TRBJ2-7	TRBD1	CASSRTGESYEQYF	TGTGCCAGCAGTAGGACAGGGGAATCCTACGAGCAGTACTTC
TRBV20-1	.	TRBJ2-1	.	CSARYNEQFF	TGCAGTGCGCGGTACAATGAGCAGTTCTTC
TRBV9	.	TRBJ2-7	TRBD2	CASSVAAGAGYEQYF	TGTGCCAGCAGCGTAGCCGCGGGAGCGGGCTACGAGCAGTACTTC